The TCR beta chain under discussion was sequenced for a study of CD8 T cells in Susac syndrome (dated by TCRdb to between 2018 and 2021). Regarding the research as a whole: Repertoire sequencing was used to test whether CD8+ T cell activation and differentiation in Susac syndrome was antigen driven. CD8+ T cell repertoire clonality was compared between around eleven healthy donors, about 14 Susac syndrome patients and approximately 15 multiple sclerosis patients.

Peripheral blood CD8+ and CD4+ T cells from healthy donors, Susac syndrome patients and multiple sclerosis patients were profiled by high-throughput TCR beta sequencing. Treatment-naive patients with stable or active relapsing-remitting disease fulfilling revised McDonald criteria were used as multiple sclerosis controls. Bulk CD8+ and CD4+ T cells were purified by magnetic negative isolation, whereas CD8+ TEMRA cells were enriched by FACS. Blood was drawn into EDTA tubes, processed within 24 hours, and PBMCs were isolated by density gradient centrifugation. PBMCs intended for TCR sequencing were cryopreserved in liquid nitrogen and thawed later in a water bath at 37 degrees C. The sorted or isolated CD4+, CD8+ and CD8+ TEMRA cells had a purity of 90% or higher. V trim: 4 bases; J trim: 3 bases; unmatched bases: 10. The germline V gene encodes CDR1 SEHNR and CDR2 FQNEAQ (reference sequence). The CDR3 numbers 16 residues from cysteine through phenylalanine. CDR3 DNA only is kept here, 48 bases in frame from base 1.

For this clonotype: Its specific antigen is unknown. Base qualities were left out, and no much larger clone turns up one base away.

General study outcomes and caveats: The TCR sequencing and HLA analysis was acknowledged to have included a relatively small number of individuals.

RNA was extracted using the RNeasy kit, and roughly 0.45 to 1 microgram was reverse transcribed with random hexamers. The immunoSEQ multiplex PCR assay, covering 54 Vbeta and 13 Jbeta segments, was used to amplify TCR beta CDR3 regions. PCR amplification bias was corrected by using a synthetic template baseline for primer optimization and computational correction. In the authors' own workflow: Reads were annotated to V, D and J genes per IMGT and analyzed with immunoSEQ Analyzer, keeping only productive sequences. To calculate clonality, Shannon entropy was normalized by log2 of the number of productive unique sequences and then subtracted from one. For each patient and control, public and private clones were evaluated within the 100 most prevalent clones. Susac-specific clones were defined as absent from healthy and MS cohorts, 1052 published viral clones and other ImmuneACCESS disease sequences. The raw public data were reprocessed by TCRdb itself: fastp quality trimming at Q25, MiXCR clonotype calling, in-frame beta chains only. Every CDR3 protein is listed once, alongside the most common genes and DNA of its rows. TCRdb assigned the V and J calls; the authors' analysis was not used. The sample table contains some 52,000 distinct CDR3 sequences; only one count was recorded for 93% of them. The ten top clones hold roughly 0.5% of the sample.

The rearranged segments are TRBV7-9 and TRBJ2-3; 7 bases in between match TRBD1. Sequencing used CD8+ T cells from PBMCs. This TCR came from a human donor with multiple sclerosis. CDR3 protein: CASSSTQGRLTDTQYF. The bases are TGTGCCAGCAGCTCCACACAGGGGCGCTTAACAGATACGCAGTATTTT.